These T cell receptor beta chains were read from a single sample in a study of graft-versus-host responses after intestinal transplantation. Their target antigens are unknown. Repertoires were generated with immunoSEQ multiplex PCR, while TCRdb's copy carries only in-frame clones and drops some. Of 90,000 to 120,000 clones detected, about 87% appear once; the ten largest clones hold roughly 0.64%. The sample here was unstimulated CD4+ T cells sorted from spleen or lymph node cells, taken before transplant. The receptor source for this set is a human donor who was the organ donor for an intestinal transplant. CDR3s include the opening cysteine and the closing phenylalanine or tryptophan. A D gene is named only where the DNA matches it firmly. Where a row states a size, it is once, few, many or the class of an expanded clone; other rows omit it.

CASTLPGQGEKLFF	TGTGCCAGCACCCTCCCGGGACAGGGGGAAAAACTGTTTTTT	TRBJ1-4	NA	TRBV6-6	TRBD1
CASRPGRTSYEQYF	TGTGCCAGTAGACCGGGACGGACGAGCTACGAGCAGTACTTC	TRBJ2-7	NA	TRBV19	NA
CASSLQGEADTQYF	TGTGCCAGCAGTTTACAGGGGGAGGCAGATACGCAGTATTTT	TRBJ2-3	once	TRBV2	TRBD1
CASRGTVSPLHF	TGTGCCAGCAGGGGGACAGTTTCACCCCTCCACTTT	TRBJ1-6	NA	TRBV6-5	TRBD1
CASQDRASNEQYF	TGTGCCAGCCAGGACAGGGCCTCGAACGAGCAGTACTTC	TRBJ2-7	NA	TRBV7-2	TRBD1
CASSLARVAGGPGTQYF	TGTGCCAGCAGCTTAGCGCGGGTAGCGGGGGGGCCTGGGACCCAGTACTTC	TRBJ2-5	NA	TRBV7-2	TRBD2
CASRDTYEQYF	TGTGCCAGCAGGGACACCTACGAGCAGTACTTC	TRBJ2-7	NA	TRBV2	NA
CASVENSHSYEQYF	TGTGCCAGCGTAGAGAACAGCCACTCCTACGAGCAGTACTTC	TRBJ2-7	NA	TRBV6-1	NA
CASSYSMLADYNEQFF	TGTGCCAGCAGTTACTCGATGCTAGCGGATTACAATGAGCAGTTCTTC	TRBJ2-1	NA	TRBV6-5	TRBD2
CASSWDRGPDQPQHF	TGCGCCAGCAGCTGGGACAGGGGGCCAGACCAGCCCCAGCATTTT	TRBJ1-5	NA	TRBV5-1	TRBD1
CASSLTLSWGGELFF	TGTGCCAGCAGCTTAACCCTCTCCTGGGGGGGGGAGCTGTTTTTT	TRBJ2-2	NA	TRBV7-9	NA
CASSTVVMVDNYGYTF	TGTGCCAGCTCAACCGTGGTAATGGTCGATAACTATGGCTACACCTTC	TRBJ1-2	NA	TRBV18	NA
CASSSYSYNEQFF	TGTGCCAGCAGCTCATACTCCTACAATGAGCAGTTCTTC	TRBJ2-1	NA	TRBV5-4	NA